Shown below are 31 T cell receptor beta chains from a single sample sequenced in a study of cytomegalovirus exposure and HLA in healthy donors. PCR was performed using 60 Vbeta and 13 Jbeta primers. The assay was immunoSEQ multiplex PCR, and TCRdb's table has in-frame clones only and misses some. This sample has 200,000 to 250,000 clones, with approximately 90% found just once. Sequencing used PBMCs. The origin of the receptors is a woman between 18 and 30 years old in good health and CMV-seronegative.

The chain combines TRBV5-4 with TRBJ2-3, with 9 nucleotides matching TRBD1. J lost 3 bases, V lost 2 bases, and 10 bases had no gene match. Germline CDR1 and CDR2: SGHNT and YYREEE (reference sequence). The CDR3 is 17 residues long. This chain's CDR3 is CASSFRTGTGLTDTQYF. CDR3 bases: TGTGCCAGCAGCTTTAGAACCGGGACAGGGCTAACAGATACGCAGTATTTT.

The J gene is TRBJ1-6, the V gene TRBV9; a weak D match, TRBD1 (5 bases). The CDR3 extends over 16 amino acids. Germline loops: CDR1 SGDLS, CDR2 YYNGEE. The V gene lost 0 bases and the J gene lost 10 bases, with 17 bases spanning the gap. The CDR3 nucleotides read TGTGCCAGCAGCGTAGATGGGGCAGGGAATCTGTCACCCCTCCACTTT. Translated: CASSVDGAGNLSPLHF.

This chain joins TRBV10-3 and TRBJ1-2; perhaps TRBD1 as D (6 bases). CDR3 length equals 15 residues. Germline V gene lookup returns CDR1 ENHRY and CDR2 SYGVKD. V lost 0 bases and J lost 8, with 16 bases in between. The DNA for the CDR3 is TGTGCCATCAGTGAGTCGGGCAGGGGTCCGAAGGGCTACACCTTC. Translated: CAISESGRGPKGYTF.

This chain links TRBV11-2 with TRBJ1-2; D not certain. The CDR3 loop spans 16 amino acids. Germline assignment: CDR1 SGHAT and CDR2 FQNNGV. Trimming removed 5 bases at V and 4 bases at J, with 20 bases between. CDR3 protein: CASSPTGRSDSYGYTF. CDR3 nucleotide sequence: TGTGCCAGCAGCCCTACCGGGAGGTCGGACTCCTATGGCTACACCTTC.

The CDR3 reads CAWSVLGLAGVAKNIQYF. The DNA for the CDR3 is TGTGCCTGGAGTGTCCTGGGACTAGCGGGAGTAGCCAAAAACATTCAGTACTTC. V gene TRBV30 combines with J gene TRBJ2-4; 14 bases line up with TRBD2. CDR1 and CDR2 from the germline V gene are GTSNPN and SVGIG (reference sequence). The CDR3 is 18 amino acids. Losses at the gene ends were 0 bases for V and 0 bases for J; bases not matched to a gene: 4.

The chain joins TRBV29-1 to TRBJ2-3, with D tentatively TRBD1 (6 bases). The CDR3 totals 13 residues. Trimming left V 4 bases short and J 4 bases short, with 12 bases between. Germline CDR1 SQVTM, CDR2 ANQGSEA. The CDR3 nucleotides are TGCAGCGTTGGGGGGCGGCTGTCAGATACGCAGTATTTT. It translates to CSVGGRLSDTQYF.

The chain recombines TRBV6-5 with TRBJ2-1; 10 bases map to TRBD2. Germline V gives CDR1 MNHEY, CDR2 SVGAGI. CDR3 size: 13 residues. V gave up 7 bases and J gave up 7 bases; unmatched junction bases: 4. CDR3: CASKLAGANEQFF. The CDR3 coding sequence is TGTGCCAGCAAGCTAGCGGGAGCGAATGAGCAGTTCTTC.

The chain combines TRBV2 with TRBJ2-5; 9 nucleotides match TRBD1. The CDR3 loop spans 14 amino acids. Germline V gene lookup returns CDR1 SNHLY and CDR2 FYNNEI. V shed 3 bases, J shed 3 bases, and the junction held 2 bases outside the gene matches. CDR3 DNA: TGTGCCAGCAGTGATAGGGACAGGGAAGAGACCCAGTACTTC. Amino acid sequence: CASSDRDREETQYF.

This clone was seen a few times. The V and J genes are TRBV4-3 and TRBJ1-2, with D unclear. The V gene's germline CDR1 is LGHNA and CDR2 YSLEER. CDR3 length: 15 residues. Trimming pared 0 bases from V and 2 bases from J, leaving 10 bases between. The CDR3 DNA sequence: TGCGCCAGCAGCCAAGATGGACTCCTAAACTATGGCTACACCTTC. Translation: CASSQDGLLNYGYTF.

The CDR3 sequence: CASSVDRGKGETQYF. The DNA for the CDR3 is TGTGCCAGCAGCGTAGACCGGGGGAAAGGGGAGACCCAGTACTTC. The V call is TRBV9, the J call TRBJ2-5; maybe TRBD2 (6 bases). This CDR3 has 15 amino acids. Trimming shortened V by 0 bases and J by 5 bases, and 14 bases separated the two germline ends. Germline assignment: CDR1 SGDLS and CDR2 YYNGEE.

CDR3 bases: TGTGCCAGTTTATTGACAGCGAACACTGAAGCTTTCTTT. Translated: CASLLTANTEAFF. The rearrangement links TRBV19 to TRBJ1-1; tentatively, D is TRBD1 (5 bases). This CDR3 has 13 amino acids. With 8 bases removed from V and 1 base from J, the gap between germline ends came to 11 bases. Germline CDR1 is LNHDA and CDR2 is SQIVND (reference sequence).

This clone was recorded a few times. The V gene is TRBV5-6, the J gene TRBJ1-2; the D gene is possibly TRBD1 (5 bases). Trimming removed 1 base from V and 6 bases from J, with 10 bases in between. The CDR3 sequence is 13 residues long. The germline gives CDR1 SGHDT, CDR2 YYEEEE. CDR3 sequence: CASSLWQGDGYTF. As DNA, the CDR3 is TGTGCCAGCAGCTTGTGGCAGGGCGATGGCTACACCTTC.

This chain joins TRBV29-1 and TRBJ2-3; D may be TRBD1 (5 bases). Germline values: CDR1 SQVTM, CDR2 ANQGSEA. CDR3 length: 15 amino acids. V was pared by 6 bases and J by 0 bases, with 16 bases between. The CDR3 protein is CSVKVLTASTDTQYF. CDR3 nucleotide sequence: TGCAGCGTAAAGGTACTGACAGCGAGCACAGATACGCAGTATTTT.

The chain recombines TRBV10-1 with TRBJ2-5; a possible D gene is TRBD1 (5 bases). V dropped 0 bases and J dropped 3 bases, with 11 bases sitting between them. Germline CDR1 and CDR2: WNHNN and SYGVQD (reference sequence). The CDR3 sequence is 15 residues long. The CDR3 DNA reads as TGCGCCAGCAGTGAGTCTACAGGTAGAGAAGAGACCCAGTACTTC. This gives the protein CASSESTGREETQYF.

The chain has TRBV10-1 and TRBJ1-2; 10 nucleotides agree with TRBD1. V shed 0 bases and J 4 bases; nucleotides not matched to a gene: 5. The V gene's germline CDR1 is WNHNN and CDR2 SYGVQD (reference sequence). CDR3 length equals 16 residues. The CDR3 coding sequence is TGCGCCAGCAGTGAGTCACGGACAGGGGGATCCTATGGCTACACCTTC. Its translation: CASSESRTGGSYGYTF.

CDR3 DNA sequence: TGTGCCAGCTCACCTGAAATTCGGAGGCCCCAGCATTTT. As protein: CASSPEIRRPQHF. The chain has TRBV18 and TRBJ1-5, with D uncertain. CDR3 size: 13 residues. Germline V gene lookup returns CDR1 KGHSH and CDR2 LQKENI. The germline V and J ends were trimmed by 3 bases and 9 bases, with 12 bases remaining between them.

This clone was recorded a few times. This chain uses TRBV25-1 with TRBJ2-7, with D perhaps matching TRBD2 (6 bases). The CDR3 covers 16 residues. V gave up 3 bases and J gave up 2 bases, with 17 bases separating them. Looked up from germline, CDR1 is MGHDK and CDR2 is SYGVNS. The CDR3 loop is CASSDVDYSGPYEQYF. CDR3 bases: TGTGCCAGCAGTGACGTGGACTATAGCGGCCCCTACGAGCAGTACTTC.

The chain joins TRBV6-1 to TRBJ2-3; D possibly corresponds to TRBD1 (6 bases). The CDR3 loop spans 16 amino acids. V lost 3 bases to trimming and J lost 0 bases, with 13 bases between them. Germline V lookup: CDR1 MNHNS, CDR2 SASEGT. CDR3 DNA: TGTGCCAGCAGTGAGTGGGGACAAGTAAGCACAGATACGCAGTATTTT. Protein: CASSEWGQVSTDTQYF.

CDR3 in DNA: TGTGCCAGCCTCCATGGACACACCATCTCTGGGGCCAACGTCCTGACTTTC. Translating it yields CASLHGHTISGANVLTF. The J gene is TRBJ2-6, the V gene TRBV19; perhaps TRBD1 as D (5 bases). The CDR3 extends over 17 amino acids. Trimming left V 9 bases short and J 0 bases short, with 18 bases between. CDR1 is LNHDA, CDR2 SQIVND, per germline (reference sequence).

The CDR3 DNA reads TGTGCCAGCAGCGTAGAAGGGACAGGGGGCCCAGATACGCAGTATTTT. Translating it yields CASSVEGTGGPDTQYF. The chain recombines TRBV9 with TRBJ2-3; 12 positions agree with TRBD1. The CDR3 loop spans 16 amino acids. Germline CDR1 is SGDLS and CDR2 is YYNGEE. The trim removed 0 bases at V and 4 bases at J, leaving 3 bases unmatched.

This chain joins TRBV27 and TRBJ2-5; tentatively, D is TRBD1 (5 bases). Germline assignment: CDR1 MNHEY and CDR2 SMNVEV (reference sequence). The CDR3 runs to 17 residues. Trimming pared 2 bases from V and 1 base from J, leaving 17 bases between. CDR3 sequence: CASSLTRQPGTQETQYF. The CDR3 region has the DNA TGTGCCAGCAGTTTAACCCGACAGCCCGGAACCCAAGAGACCCAGTACTTC.

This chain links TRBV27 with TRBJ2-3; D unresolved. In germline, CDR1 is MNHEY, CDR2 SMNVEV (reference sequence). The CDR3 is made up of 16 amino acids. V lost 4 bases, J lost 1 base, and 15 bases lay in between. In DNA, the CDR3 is TGTGCCAGCAGTTCCGGTAGTGTTCATGGCACAGATACGCAGTATTTT. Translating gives CASSSGSVHGTDTQYF.

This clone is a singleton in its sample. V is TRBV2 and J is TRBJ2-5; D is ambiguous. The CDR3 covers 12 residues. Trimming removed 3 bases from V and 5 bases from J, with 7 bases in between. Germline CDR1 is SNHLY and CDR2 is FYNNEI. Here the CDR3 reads CASSDEVETQYF. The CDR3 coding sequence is TGTGCCAGCAGTGACGAGGTGGAGACCCAGTACTTC. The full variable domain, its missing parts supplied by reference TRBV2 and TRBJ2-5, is EPEVTQTPSHQVTQMGQEVILRCVPISNHLYFYWYRQILGQKVEFLVSFYNNEISEKSEIFDDQFSVERPDGSNFTLKIRSTKLEDSAMYFCASSDEVETQYFGPGTRLLVL.

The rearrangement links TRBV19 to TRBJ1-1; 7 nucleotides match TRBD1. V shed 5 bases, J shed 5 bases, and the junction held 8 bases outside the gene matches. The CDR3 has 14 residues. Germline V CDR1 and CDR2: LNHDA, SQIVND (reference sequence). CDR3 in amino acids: CASSQQGFGTEAFF. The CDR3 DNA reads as TGTGCCAGTAGTCAACAGGGGTTTGGGACTGAAGCTTTCTTT.

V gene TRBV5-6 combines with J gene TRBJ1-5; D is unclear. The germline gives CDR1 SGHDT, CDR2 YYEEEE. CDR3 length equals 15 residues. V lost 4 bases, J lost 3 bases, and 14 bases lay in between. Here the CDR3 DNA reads TGTGCCAGCAGCCCGTCGGGCGGGTACAATCAGCCCCAGCATTTT. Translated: CASSPSGGYNQPQHF.

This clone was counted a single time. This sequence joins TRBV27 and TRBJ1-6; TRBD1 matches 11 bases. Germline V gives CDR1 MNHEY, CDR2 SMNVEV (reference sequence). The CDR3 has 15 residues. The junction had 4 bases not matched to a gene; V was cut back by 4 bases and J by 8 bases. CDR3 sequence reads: CASSSGQGAYSPLHF. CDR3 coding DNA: TGTGCCAGCAGTTCTGGACAGGGGGCTTATTCACCCCTCCACTTT.

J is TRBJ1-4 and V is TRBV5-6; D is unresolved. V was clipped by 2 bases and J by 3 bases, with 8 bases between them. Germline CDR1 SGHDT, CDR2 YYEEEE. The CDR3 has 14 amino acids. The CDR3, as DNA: TGTGCCAGCAGCTTTAGGAGTCCTAATGAAAAACTGTTTTTT. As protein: CASSFRSPNEKLFF.

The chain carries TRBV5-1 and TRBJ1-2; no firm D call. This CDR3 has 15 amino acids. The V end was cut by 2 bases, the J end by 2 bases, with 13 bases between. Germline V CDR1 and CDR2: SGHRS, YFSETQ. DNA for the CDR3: TGCGCCAGCAGCTTAAACAGCGGCCCCAACTATGGCTACACCTTC. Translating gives CASSLNSGPNYGYTF.

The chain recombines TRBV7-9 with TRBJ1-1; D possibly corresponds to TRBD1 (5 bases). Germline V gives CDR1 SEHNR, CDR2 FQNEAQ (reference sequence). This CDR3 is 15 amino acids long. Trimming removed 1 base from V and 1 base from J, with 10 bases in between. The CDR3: CASSLVVQENTEAFF. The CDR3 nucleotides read TGTGCCAGCAGCTTAGTAGTACAGGAGAACACTGAAGCTTTCTTT.

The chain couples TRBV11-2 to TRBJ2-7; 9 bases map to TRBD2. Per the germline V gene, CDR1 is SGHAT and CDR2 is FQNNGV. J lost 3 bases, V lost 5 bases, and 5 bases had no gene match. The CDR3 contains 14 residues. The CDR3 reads CASSRRTSVYEQYF. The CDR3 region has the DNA TGTGCCAGCAGCAGAAGGACTAGCGTCTACGAGCAGTACTTC. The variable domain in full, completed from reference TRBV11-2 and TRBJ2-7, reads EAGVAQSPRYKIIEKRQSVAFWCNPISGHATLYWYQQILGQGPKLLIQFQNNGVVDDSQLPKDRFSAERLKGVDSTLKIQPAKLEDSAVYLCASSRRTSVYEQYFGPGTRLTVT.

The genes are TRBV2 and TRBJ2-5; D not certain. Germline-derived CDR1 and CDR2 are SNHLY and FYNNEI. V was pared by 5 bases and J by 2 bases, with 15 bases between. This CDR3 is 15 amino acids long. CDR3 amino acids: CASSSRQKRQETQYF. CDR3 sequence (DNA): TGTGCCAGCAGTTCGAGACAAAAAAGACAAGAGACCCAGTACTTC.